A single TCR beta chain is shown here with its context. The data are from a study of blood T cell repertoires in COVID-19. For the study at large: Spain, Italy and the United States supplied samples that represented acute and convalescent COVID-19.

CDR1 is SNHLY and CDR2 is FYNNEI in the germline V gene. Trimming took 3 bases from V and 0 from J, leaving 8 bases between them. The CDR3 loop spans 15 amino acids. Original data processing: Estimates of nucleated cell counts were drawn from the amplification of reference gene primers. Assay: immunoSEQ multiplex PCR; the TCRdb copy retains only in-frame clones and omits some. That table furnishes V, J and clone size, whereas the DNA furnished D and trimming. The repertoire consists of fewer than 200,000 clones, with around 80% occurring once and the leading ten covering approximately 12%. The receptor comes from a man aged 50 to 60 who had recovered from COVID-19. Source material: PBMCs or T cells enriched from blood (not recorded which). V is TRBV2 and J is TRBJ2-2; tentative D call: TRBD2 (5 bases). The CDR3 protein is CASSDQLANTGELFF. The CDR3 nucleotides are TGTGCCAGCAGTGACCAACTAGCGAACACCGGGGAGCTGTTTTTT. The whole variable domain, filled in from reference TRBV2 and TRBJ2-2, reads EPEVTQTPSHQVTQMGQEVILRCVPISNHLYFYWYRQILGQKVEFLVSFYNNEISEKSEIFDDQFSVERPDGSNFTLKIRSTKLEDSAMYFCASSDQLANTGELFFGEGSRLTVL.